Following are 12 T cell receptor beta chains from one sample sequenced in a study of T cell responses to AZD1222 COVID-19 vaccine. Sequenced by immunoSEQ multiplex PCR; TCRdb stores in-frame clones only, minus some. This table has 90,000 to 150,000 clones, 80% to 90% appearing once. Sequenced material: peripheral blood, taken on day 0 of AZD1222 vaccination. The receptors shown here come from an adult in good health.

The CDR3 coding sequence is TGCGCCAGCAGCTTGGCGGTTGGCAAGGAGTACGAGCAGTACTTC. Amino acids: CASSLAVGKEYEQYF. This chain uses TRBV5-1 with TRBJ2-7, with no clear D. Trimming took 0 bases from V and 4 from J, leaving 14 bases between them. CDR3 size: 15 residues. Germline V gives CDR1 SGHRS, CDR2 YFSETQ. Full variable domain (missing parts from reference TRBV5-1 and TRBJ2-7): KAGVTQTPRYLIKTRGQQVTLSCSPISGHRSVSWYQQTPGQGLQFLFEYFSETQRNKGNFPGRFSGRQFSNSRSEMNVSTLELGDSALYLCASSLAVGKEYEQYFGPGTRLTVT.

The chain recombines TRBV5-4 with TRBJ2-7; TRBD2 matches at 9 bases. The CDR3 extends over 15 amino acids. The V and J ends lost 4 bases and 2 bases, in that order; junction bases with no gene match: 7. Germline V gives CDR1 SGHNT, CDR2 YYREEE (reference sequence). The CDR3 here is CASSMRTSATYEQYF. Written as DNA, the CDR3 is TGTGCCAGCAGCATGAGGACTAGCGCAACCTACGAGCAGTACTTC.

The rearrangement joins TRBV19 to TRBJ1-2; 12 nucleotides agree with TRBD1. The CDR3 runs 13 residues. Germline loops: CDR1 LNHDA, CDR2 SQIVND (reference sequence). Unmatched junction bases numbered 0, after V lost 3 bases and J lost 7 bases. CDR3 coding DNA: TGTGCCAGTAGTATGGGACAGGGGGCTGGCTACACCTTC. Its protein product is CASSMGQGAGYTF.

The V gene is TRBV29-1, the J gene TRBJ2-5; 9 bases are a match to TRBD2. Germline assignment: CDR1 SQVTM and CDR2 ANQGSEA. CDR3 length: 14 amino acids. V shed 8 bases, J shed 4 bases, and the junction held 11 bases outside the gene matches. CDR3 coding DNA: TGCAGCCATTGTCGGACTAGCGCTGGAGAGACCCAGTACTTC. This translates into CSHCRTSAGETQYF.

The chain carries TRBV7-2 and TRBJ1-2; D perhaps matches TRBD1 (5 bases). This CDR3 comprises 15 residues. Trimming left V 1 base short and J 0 bases short, with 9 bases between. Germline CDR1 reads SGHTA; CDR2 reads FQGNSA. CDR3 residues: CASSLVRGSNYGYTF. The CDR3 coding sequence is TGTGCCAGCAGCTTAGTTCGGGGCTCTAACTATGGCTACACCTTC.

The chain has TRBV7-2 and TRBJ2-5, with 8 bases lining up with TRBD1. The trim removed 3 bases at V and 6 bases at J, leaving 9 bases unmatched. CDR1 is SGHTA, CDR2 FQGNSA, per germline. The CDR3 sequence is 15 residues long. CDR3 in DNA: TGTGCCAGCAGCTTCGACTATGGACAGGGACAGACCCAGTACTTC. Translation: CASSFDYGQGQTQYF.

CDR3 in amino acids: CASSLLSSYNSPLHF. Written as DNA, the CDR3 is TGTGCCAGCAGCTTACTAAGCTCCTATAATTCACCCCTCCACTTT. V gene TRBV5-6 combines with J gene TRBJ1-6; no firm D call. V lost 2 bases to trimming and J lost 0 bases, with 6 bases between them. Germline V CDR1 and CDR2: SGHDT, YYEEEE. The CDR3 is 15 residues long.

The chain carries TRBV9 and TRBJ2-7; D unclear. The CDR3 loop spans 16 amino acids. Trimming pared 0 bases from V and 0 bases from J, leaving 13 bases between. Germline V gene data show CDR1 as SGDLS and CDR2 as YYNGEE. In nucleotides, the CDR3 is TGTGCCAGCAGCGTAGAGGGTGGTACGAGCTCCTACGAGCAGTACTTC. This codes for CASSVEGGTSSYEQYF.

This chain uses TRBV4-3 with TRBJ1-1; D call uncertain. The germline V gene encodes CDR1 LGHNA and CDR2 YSLEER. V was cut by 4 bases and J by 3 bases, with 15 bases left in between. The CDR3 loop spans 15 amino acids. CDR3 amino acids: CASSRLRARDTEAFF. CDR3 coding DNA: TGCGCCAGCAGCCGTCTGAGGGCTCGGGACACTGAAGCTTTCTTT.

A few counts support this clone. The rearrangement links TRBV7-9 to TRBJ1-1, with unresolved D. The CDR3 runs to 13 residues. Germline V CDR1 and CDR2: SEHNR, FQNEAQ (reference sequence). The V end was cut by 5 bases, the J end by 1 base, with 8 bases between. DNA for the CDR3: TGTGCCAGCAGCCGACCCGGGAACACTGAAGCTTTCTTT. Protein product: CASSRPGNTEAFF. Complete variable domain (other parts from reference TRBV7-9 and TRBJ1-1): DTGVSQNPRHKITKRGQNVTFRCDPISEHNRLYWYRQTLGQGPEFLTYFQNEAQLEKSRLLSDRFSAERPKGSFSTLEIQRTEQGDSAMYLCASSRPGNTEAFFGQGTRLTVV.

The chain uses TRBV3-1 (or the pseudogene TRBV3-2) and TRBJ2-1; D call uncertain. CDR1 and CDR2 from the germline V gene are LGHDT and YNNKEL (reference sequence). This CDR3 contains 14 residues. V lost 4 bases and J lost 2, with 9 bases in between. The CDR3 DNA reads as TGTGCCAGCAGCCGTGAAGGGCCCTACAATGAGCAGTTCTTC. Its protein is CASSREGPYNEQFF.

The CDR3, as DNA: TGTGCCACCAGTGACCCGGGGGTCGTGGATGGCTACACCTTC. This sequence encodes CATSDPGVVDGYTF. The chain has TRBV24-1 and TRBJ1-2; tentatively, D is TRBD1 (5 bases). V was clipped by 4 bases and J by 6 bases, with 14 bases between them. CDR1 is KGHDR and CDR2 is SFDVKD in the germline V gene. This CDR3 region has 14 residues.